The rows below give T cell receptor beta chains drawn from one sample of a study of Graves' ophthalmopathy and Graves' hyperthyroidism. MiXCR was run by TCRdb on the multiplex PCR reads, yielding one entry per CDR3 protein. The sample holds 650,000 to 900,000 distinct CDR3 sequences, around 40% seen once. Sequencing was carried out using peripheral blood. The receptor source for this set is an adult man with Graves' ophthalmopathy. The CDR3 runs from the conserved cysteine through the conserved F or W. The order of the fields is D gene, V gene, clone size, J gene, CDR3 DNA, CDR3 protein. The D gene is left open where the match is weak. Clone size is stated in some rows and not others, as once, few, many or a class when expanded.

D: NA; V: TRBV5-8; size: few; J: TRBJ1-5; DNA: TGTGCCAGCAGCTTCGACAGGAGTTCAACGCCCCAGCATTTT; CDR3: CASSFDRSSTPQHF
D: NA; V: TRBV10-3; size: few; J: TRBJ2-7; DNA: TGTGCCAGCAGTTACGGTTCTCTCAAACCCTACGAGCAGTACTTC; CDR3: CASSYGSLKPYEQYF
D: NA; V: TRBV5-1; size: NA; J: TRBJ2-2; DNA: TGCGCCAGCAGCTTGGTTTCCAGGGGCGACACCGGGGAGCTGTTTTTT; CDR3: CASSLVSRGDTGELFF
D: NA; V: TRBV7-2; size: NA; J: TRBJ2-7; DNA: TGTGCCAGCAGCTTATGGGGGGTTAGTTCCTACGAGCAGTACTTC; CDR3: CASSLWGVSSYEQYF
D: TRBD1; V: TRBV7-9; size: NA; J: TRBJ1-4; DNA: TGTGCCAGCAGCTTGGCGACAGGGGGCTCGGACATACTGTTTTTT; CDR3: CASSLATGGSDILFF
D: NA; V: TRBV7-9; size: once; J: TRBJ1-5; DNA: TGTGCCAGCAGCCAAGTTTCCCGTCCAGGCCAGCCCCAGCATTTT; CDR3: CASSQVSRPGQPQHF
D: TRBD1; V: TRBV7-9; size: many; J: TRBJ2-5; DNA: TGTGCCAGCAGCGTCACCAACAGGGGGCGCTTTGAGACCCAGTACTTC; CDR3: CASSVTNRGRFETQYF
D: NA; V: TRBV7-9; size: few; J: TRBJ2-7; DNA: TGTGCCAGCAGCCTGAAGAACTACGAGCAGTACTTC; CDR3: CASSLKNYEQYF
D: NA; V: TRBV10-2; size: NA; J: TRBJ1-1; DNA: TGCGCCAGCAGTGAGAAAGAGGTCATAGAAGCTTTCTTT; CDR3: CASSEKEVIEAFF
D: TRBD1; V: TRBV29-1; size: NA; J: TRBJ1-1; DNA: TGCAGCGTTGGACAGGGGGCGGATGGGGAGGTCACTGAAGCTTTCTTT; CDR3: CSVGQGADGEVTEAFF
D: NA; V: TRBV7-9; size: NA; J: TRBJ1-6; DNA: TGTGCCAGCAGCTTAGAAGTGGGCAGCCTGAGCTCCTATAATTCACCCCTCCACTTT; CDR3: CASSLEVGSLSSYNSPLHF
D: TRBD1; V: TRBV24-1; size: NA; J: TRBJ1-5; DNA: TGTGCCATCAGTGACCCAGGGGGTCATCAGCCCCAGCATTTT; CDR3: CAISDPGGHQPQHF
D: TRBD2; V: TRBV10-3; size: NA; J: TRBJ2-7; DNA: TGTGCCAGCAGTTACTCTAGCGGGGCCTCCTACGAGCAGTACTTC; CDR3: CASSYSSGASYEQYF
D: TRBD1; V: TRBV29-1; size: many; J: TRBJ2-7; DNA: TGCAGCGTGGGTCGGGACAGGGGTTCCTACGAGCAGTACTTC; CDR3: CSVGRDRGSYEQYF
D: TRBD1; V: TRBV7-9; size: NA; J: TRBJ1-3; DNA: TGTGCCAGCAGCTGGACAGGGAGGGCTGGAAACACCATATATTTT; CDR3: CASSWTGRAGNTIYF
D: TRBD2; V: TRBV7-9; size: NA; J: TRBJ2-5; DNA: TGTGCCAGCAGCTTAGACGGAGCGGGGGTACAAGAGACCCAGTACTTC; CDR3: CASSLDGAGVQETQYF
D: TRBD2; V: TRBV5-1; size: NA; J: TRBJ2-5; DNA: TGCGCCAGCAAAGGGACTAGCGGGGGGGCCCAAGAGACCCAGTACTTC; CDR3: CASKGTSGGAQETQYF
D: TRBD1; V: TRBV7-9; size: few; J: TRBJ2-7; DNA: TGTGCCAGCAGCTTAGCGGGAGGACAGGGCTACCACGAGCAGTACTTC; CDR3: CASSLAGGQGYHEQYF
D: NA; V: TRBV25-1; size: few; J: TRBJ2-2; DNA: TGTGCCAGCAGTTTACGAATCACCGGGGAGCTGTTTTTT; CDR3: CASSLRITGELFF
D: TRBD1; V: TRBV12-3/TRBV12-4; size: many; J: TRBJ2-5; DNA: TGTGCCAGCAGTTTCGGGACAGAGCAAGAGACCCAGTACTTC; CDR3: CASSFGTEQETQYF
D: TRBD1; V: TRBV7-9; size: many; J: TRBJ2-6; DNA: TGTGCCAGCAGCTTAGTCGGACAGGGGGTTAGCTCTGGGGCCAACGTCCTGACTTTC; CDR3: CASSLVGQGVSSGANVLTF
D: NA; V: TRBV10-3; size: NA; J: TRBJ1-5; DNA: TGTGCCATCAGCCACGAAGGGGATCAGCCCCAGCATTTT; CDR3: CAISHEGDQPQHF
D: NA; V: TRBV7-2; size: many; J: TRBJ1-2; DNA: TGTGCCAGCAGCAAGACAGGTTATGGCTACACCTTC; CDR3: CASSKTGYGYTF